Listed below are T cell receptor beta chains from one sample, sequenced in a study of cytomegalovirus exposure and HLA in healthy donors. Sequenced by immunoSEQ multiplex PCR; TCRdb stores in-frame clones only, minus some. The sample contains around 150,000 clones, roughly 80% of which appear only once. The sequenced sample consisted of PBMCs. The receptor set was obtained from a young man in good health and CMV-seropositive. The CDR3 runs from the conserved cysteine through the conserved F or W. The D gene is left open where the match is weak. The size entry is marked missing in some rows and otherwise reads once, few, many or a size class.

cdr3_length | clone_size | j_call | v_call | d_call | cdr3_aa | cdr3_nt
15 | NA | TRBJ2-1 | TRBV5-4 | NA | CASSPKSDTDNEQFF | TGTGCCAGCAGTCCGAAGTCGGACACAGACAATGAGCAGTTCTTC
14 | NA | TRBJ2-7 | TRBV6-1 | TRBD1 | CASSLDRVAYEQYF | TGTGCCAGCAGTTTGGACAGGGTTGCCTACGAGCAGTACTTC
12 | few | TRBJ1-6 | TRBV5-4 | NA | CASSSGNSPLHF | TGTGCCAGCAGCTCAGGGAATTCACCCCTCCACTTT
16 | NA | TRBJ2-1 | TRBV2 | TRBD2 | CASSVSSGGAFNEQFF | TGTGCCAGCAGCGTGTCTAGCGGGGGGGCCTTCAATGAGCAGTTCTTC
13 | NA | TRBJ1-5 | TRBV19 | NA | CASSTQTAQPQHF | TGTGCCAGTAGTACCCAGACAGCGCAGCCCCAGCATTTT
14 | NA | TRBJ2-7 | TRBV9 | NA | CASSPLAGQYEQYF | TGTGCCAGCAGCCCCCTCGCTGGGCAGTACGAGCAGTACTTC
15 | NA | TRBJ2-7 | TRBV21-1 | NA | CASKPQRGASYEQYF | TGTGCCAGCAAACCCCAGCGGGGGGCTTCCTACGAGCAGTACTTC
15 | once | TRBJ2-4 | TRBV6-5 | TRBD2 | CASKGAGGHNNIQYF | TGTGCCAGCAAGGGAGCGGGGGGGCATAATAACATTCAGTACTTC
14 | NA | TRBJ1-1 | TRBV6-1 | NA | CASSERGLDTEAFF | TGTGCCAGCAGTGAAAGAGGATTAGACACTGAAGCTTTCTTT
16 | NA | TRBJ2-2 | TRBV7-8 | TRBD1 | CASSLGGTGFTGELFF | TGTGCCAGCAGCTTAGGCGGGACAGGGTTCACCGGGGAGCTGTTTTTT
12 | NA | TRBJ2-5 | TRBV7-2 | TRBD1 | CASRGGSETQYF | TGTGCCAGTCGAGGGGGCTCAGAGACCCAGTACTTC
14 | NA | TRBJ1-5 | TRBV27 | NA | CASSLGGSNQPQHF | TGTGCCAGCAGTTTGGGGGGAAGCAATCAGCCCCAGCATTTT
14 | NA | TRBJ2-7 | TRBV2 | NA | CASRDNLPRYEQYF | TGTGCCAGCAGAGACAACCTCCCCAGGTACGAGCAGTACTTC
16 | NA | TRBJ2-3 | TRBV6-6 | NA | CASRLLGLAEIDTQYF | TGTGCCAGCAGACTACTCGGGTTGGCGGAGATAGATACGCAGTATTTT
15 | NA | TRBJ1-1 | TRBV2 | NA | CASSIAGIRYTEAFF | TGTGCCAGCAGTATTGCGGGGATAAGGTACACTGAAGCTTTCTTT
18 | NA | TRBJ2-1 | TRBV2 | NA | CASSEWIGEVIDVNEQFF | TGTGCCAGCAGTGAATGGATTGGGGAGGTTATTGATGTTAATGAGCAGTTCTTC
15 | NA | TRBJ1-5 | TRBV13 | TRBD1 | CASSLGGGPSRPQHF | TGTGCCAGCAGCTTAGGAGGGGGCCCGTCGCGGCCCCAGCATTTT
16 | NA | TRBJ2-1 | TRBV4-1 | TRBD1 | CASSQGFRQGIDEQFF | TGCGCCAGCAGCCAAGGATTCCGACAGGGGATCGATGAGCAGTTCTTC
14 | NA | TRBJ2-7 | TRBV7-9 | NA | CASSLGQGWSEQYF | TGTGCCAGCAGCTTAGGGCAGGGGTGGTCCGAGCAGTACTTC
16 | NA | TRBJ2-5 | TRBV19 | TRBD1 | CAGRTGGKGVIETQYF | TGTGCCGGCCGGACAGGGGGGAAAGGTGTTATTGAGACCCAGTACTTC
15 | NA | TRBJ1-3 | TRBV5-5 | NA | CASSLNPRGGNTIYF | TGTGCCAGCAGCTTGAATCCCAGGGGAGGAAACACCATATATTTT
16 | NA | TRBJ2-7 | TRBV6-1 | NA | CASSGGLADSSYEQYF | TGTGCCAGCAGTGGGGGGCTAGCCGATAGCTCCTACGAGCAGTACTTC
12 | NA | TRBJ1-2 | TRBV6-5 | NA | CASSYSGWGYTF | TGTGCCAGCAGTTACTCCGGTTGGGGCTACACCTTC
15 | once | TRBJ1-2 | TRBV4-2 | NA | CASSPEQQGNYGYTF | TGTGCCAGCAGCCCGGAGCAACAGGGTAACTATGGCTACACCTTC
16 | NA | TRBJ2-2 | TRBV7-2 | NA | CASSRGSGGDTGELFF | TGTGCCAGCAGCCGAGGTTCCGGAGGGGACACCGGGGAGCTGTTTTTT
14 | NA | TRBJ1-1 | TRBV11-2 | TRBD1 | CASSSRDRGSEAFF | TGTGCCAGCAGCTCGCGGGACAGGGGCTCTGAAGCTTTCTTT
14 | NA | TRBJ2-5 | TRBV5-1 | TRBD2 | CASSLTSGQETQYF | TGCGCCAGCAGCTTGACTAGCGGCCAAGAGACCCAGTACTTC
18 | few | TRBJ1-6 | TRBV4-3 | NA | CASSQVDVGSSYNSPLHF | TGCGCCAGCAGCCAAGTTGATGTGGGCAGCTCCTATAATTCACCCCTCCACTTT
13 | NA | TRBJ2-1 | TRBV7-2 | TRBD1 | CASSLDRQGARFF | TGTGCCAGCAGCTTAGATCGACAGGGGGCAAGGTTCTTC
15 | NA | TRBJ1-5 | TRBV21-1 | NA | CASSAHDSPNQPQHF | TGTGCCAGCAGCGCCCATGACAGTCCCAATCAGCCCCAGCATTTT
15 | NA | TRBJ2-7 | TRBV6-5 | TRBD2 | CASSYSGGLPYEQYF | TGTGCCAGCAGTTACAGCGGGGGGCTACCCTACGAGCAGTACTTC
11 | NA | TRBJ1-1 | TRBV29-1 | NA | CSVAQGPEAFF | TGCAGCGTTGCACAGGGTCCCGAAGCTTTCTTT
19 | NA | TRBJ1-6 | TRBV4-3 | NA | CASSQEVRRGSSYNSPLHF | TGCGCCAGCAGCCAAGAGGTTCGCAGGGGCAGCTCCTATAATTCACCCCTCCACTTT
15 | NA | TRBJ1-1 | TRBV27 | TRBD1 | CASSPQGAMNTEAFF | TGTGCCAGCAGTCCGCAGGGGGCCATGAACACTGAAGCTTTCTTT
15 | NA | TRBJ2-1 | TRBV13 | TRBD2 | CASSFFLAGDNEQFF | TGTGCCAGCAGCTTTTTCCTAGCGGGGGACAATGAGCAGTTCTTC
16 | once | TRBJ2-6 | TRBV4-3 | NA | CASSPEVSSGANVLTF | TGCGCCAGCAGCCCTGAGGTCAGCTCTGGGGCCAACGTCCTGACTTTC
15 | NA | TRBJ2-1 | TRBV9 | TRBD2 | CASSPTGGDYNEQFF | TGTGCCAGCAGCCCCACGGGGGGGGACTACAATGAGCAGTTCTTC
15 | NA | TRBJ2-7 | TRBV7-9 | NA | CASSLGEGVGIEQYF | TGTGCCAGCAGCTTAGGGGAGGGGGTTGGGATCGAGCAGTACTTC
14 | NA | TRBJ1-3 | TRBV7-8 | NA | CASSLGVSGNTIYF | TGTGCCAGCAGCTTAGGAGTCTCTGGAAACACCATATATTTT
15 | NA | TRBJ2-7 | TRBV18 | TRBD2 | CASSHGDYGRYEQYF | TGTGCCAGCTCGCATGGGGACTACGGCCGATACGAGCAGTACTTC
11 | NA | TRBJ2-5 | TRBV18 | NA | CASSGRETQYF | TGTGCCAGCTCAGGGCGAGAGACCCAGTACTTC
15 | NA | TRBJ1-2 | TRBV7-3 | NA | CASSLTGGERYGYTF | TGTGCCAGCAGCTTAACAGGGGGGGAGCGGTATGGCTACACCTTC
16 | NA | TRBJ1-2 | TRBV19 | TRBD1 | CASSPPVTGESYGYTF | TGTGCCAGTAGTCCGCCCGTGACAGGGGAGAGCTATGGCTACACCTTC
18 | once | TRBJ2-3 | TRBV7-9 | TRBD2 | CASSFGLAGGPGTDTQYF | TGTGCCAGCAGCTTCGGACTAGCGGGGGGGCCGGGCACAGATACGCAGTATTTT
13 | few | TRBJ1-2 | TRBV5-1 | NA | CASSPATESGYTF | TGCGCCAGCAGTCCCGCGACAGAATCAGGCTACACCTTC
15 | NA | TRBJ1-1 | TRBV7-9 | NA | CASSLAGDPNTEAFF | TGTGCCAGCAGCTTAGCGGGAGACCCGAACACTGAAGCTTTCTTT
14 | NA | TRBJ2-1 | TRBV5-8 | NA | CASSLVIGVREQFF | TGTGCCAGCAGCTTGGTGATCGGGGTTAGGGAGCAGTTCTTC
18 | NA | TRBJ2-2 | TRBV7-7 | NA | CASSSQTGEMRNTGELFF | TGTGCTAGCAGCTCCCAGACAGGAGAAATGAGAAACACCGGGGAGCTGTTTTTT
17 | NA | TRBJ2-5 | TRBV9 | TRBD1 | CASSPPPGQGKWETQYF | TGTGCCAGCAGCCCTCCCCCTGGACAGGGGAAATGGGAGACCCAGTACTTC
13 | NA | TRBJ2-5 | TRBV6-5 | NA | CASSYSRAETQYF | TGTGCCAGCAGTTACTCGAGGGCAGAGACCCAGTACTTC
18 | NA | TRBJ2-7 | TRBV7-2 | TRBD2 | CASSLLGGSGGAAYEQYF | TGTGCCAGCAGCTTATTGGGTGGTAGCGGGGGGGCGGCCTACGAGCAGTACTTC
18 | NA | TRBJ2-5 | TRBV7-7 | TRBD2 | CASSSPVAPSGAQETQYF | TGTGCTAGCAGCTCCCCCGTGGCGCCTAGCGGGGCCCAAGAGACCCAGTACTTC
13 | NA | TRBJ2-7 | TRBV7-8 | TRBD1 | CASKGQGANEQYF | TGTGCCAGCAAGGGACAGGGGGCAAACGAGCAGTACTTC
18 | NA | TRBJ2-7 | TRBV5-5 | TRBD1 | CASSFPGTVLGAPNEQYF | TGTGCCAGCAGCTTTCCCGGGACAGTCCTTGGTGCTCCTAACGAGCAGTACTTC
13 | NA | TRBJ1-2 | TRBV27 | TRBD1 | CASSFPQGAGYTF | TGTGCCAGCAGTTTTCCACAGGGGGCAGGCTACACCTTC
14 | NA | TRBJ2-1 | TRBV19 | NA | CASSMTGSYNEQFF | TGTGCCAGTAGTATGACAGGCTCCTACAATGAGCAGTTCTTC
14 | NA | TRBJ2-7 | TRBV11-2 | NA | CASVPRTGFTEQYF | TGTGCCAGCGTTCCACGGACGGGGTTTACCGAGCAGTACTTC
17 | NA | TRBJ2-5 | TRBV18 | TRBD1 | CASSPRLKGQGYETQYF | TGTGCCAGCTCACCCCGCCTGAAGGGACAGGGCTATGAGACCCAGTACTTC
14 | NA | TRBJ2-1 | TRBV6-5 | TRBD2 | CASIAGGSYNEQFF | TGTGCCAGCATTGCGGGGGGCTCCTACAATGAGCAGTTCTTC
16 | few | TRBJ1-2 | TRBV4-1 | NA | CASSQDVGREGYGYTF | TGCGCCAGCAGCCAAGATGTTGGGAGAGAAGGCTATGGCTACACCTTC